What follows are 20 T cell receptor beta chains derived from one specimen sequenced in a study of T cells expressing NK-cell markers. TCRdb reanalyzed the 5' RACE reads and collapses them to one entry per CDR3 protein, without DNA. This sample's table reports around 100,000 distinct CDR3 sequences. The sample was blood T cells: a sorted CD56 or NKG2C T cell subset, CD4+ or CD8+ T cells, or bulk PBMC T cells (not recorded which). Receptors were obtained from a woman between 18 and 69 years old in good health.

The chain is built from TRBV7-9 and TRBJ1-1. This CDR3 spans 12 amino acids. Looked up from germline, CDR1 is SEHNR and CDR2 is FQNEAQ (reference sequence). CDR3 in amino acids: CASLGDGTEAFF.

The genes are TRBV6-5 and TRBJ1-5; the D call of TRBD1 rests on TCRdb alone, since no DNA is present to check it. Germline lookup yields CDR1 MNHEY and CDR2 SVGAGI. The CDR3 is 12 residues long. The CDR3 sequence is CASGDINQPQHF.

The V gene is TRBV4-1, the J gene TRBJ1-2; TCRdb gives TRBD1 as the D gene, but with no DNA this cannot be confirmed. The CDR3 covers 15 residues. Germline CDR1 MGHRA, CDR2 YSYEKL. CDR3: CASSQVKQGAIGYTF.

This CDR3 is CASSPGLEETQYF. This chain uses TRBV5-1 with TRBJ2-5; TCRdb's D call, TRBD2, is unchecked because there is no DNA. The CDR3 is 13 residues long. The V gene's germline CDR1 is SGHRS and CDR2 YFSETQ.

The V call is TRBV10-3, the J call TRBJ2-1; no DNA is available, so the TRBD1 call from TCRdb remains unchecked. This CDR3 is built from 15 residues. CDR1 and CDR2 from the germline V gene are ENHRY and SYGVKD. The CDR3 loop is CAISDGTGVSDEQFF.

V and J are TRBV29-1 and TRBJ2-3. The germline gives CDR1 SQVTM, CDR2 ANQGSEA. This CDR3 region has 13 residues. CDR3 sequence: CSVEADPTDTQYF.

CDR3 in amino acids: CASSSTPTSYTGELFF. The chain uses TRBV28 and TRBJ2-2; TCRdb picks TRBD2, but there is no DNA to check that call. The CDR3 covers 16 residues. CDR1 and CDR2 (germline): MDHEN, SYDVKM.

This sequence joins TRBV28 and TRBJ2-7. CDR3 length: 14 residues. The germline gives CDR1 MDHEN, CDR2 SYDVKM. The CDR3 sequence: CASSFDDKVYEQYF.

V is TRBV28 and J is TRBJ2-1; TCRdb proposes TRBD2, but this gene call is untestable without DNA. The germline CDR1 and CDR2 sequences are MDHEN and SYDVKM. The CDR3 has 14 amino acids. The CDR3 loop is CASLRGGLDNEQFF.

The V gene is TRBV6-4, the J gene TRBJ2-2; TCRdb's assignment of TRBD1 cannot be checked, as there is no DNA. Germline CDR1 MRHNA, CDR2 SNTAGT. CDR3 length equals 14 residues. The CDR3 sequence is CASSDGAGTGELFF.

V usage is TRBV29-1 and J usage is TRBJ1-1; the TRBD1 assignment by TCRdb is unverifiable without DNA. CDR1 is SQVTM and CDR2 is ANQGSEA in the germline V gene. The CDR3 extends over 12 amino acids. CDR3 in amino acids: CSVPGEGGAAFF.

The rearrangement joins TRBV10-2 to TRBJ1-1; TCRdb proposes TRBD1, but this gene call is untestable without DNA. Germline V gene data show CDR1 as WSHSY and CDR2 as SAAADI. The CDR3 totals 11 residues. CDR3: CASLQGTEAFF.

The chain is built from TRBV7-7 and TRBJ2-1; checking the TCRdb D call of TRBD1 is not possible without DNA. This CDR3 region has 15 residues. Germline loops: CDR1 SSHAT, CDR2 FNYEAQ (reference sequence). Here the CDR3 reads CASSSGGPLFDEQFF.

V gene TRBV27 combines with J gene TRBJ2-1; TCRdb's D gene call, TRBD1, goes unchecked for lack of DNA. Germline V CDR1 and CDR2: MNHEY, SMNVEV (reference sequence). There are 13 residues in the CDR3. The CDR3 here is CASSLNTGNEQFF.

This rearrangement joins TRBV6-5 to TRBJ2-1; the D gene TCRdb calls, TRBD2, cannot be checked with no DNA. This CDR3 has 18 amino acids. Germline V CDR1 and CDR2: MNHEY, SVGAGI. The CDR3 loop is CASSYFVAEGSSYNEQFF.

The chain couples TRBV6-5 to TRBJ2-2. This CDR3 spans 14 amino acids. Germline V gene sequence: CDR1 MNHEY, CDR2 SVGAGI. The CDR3 protein is CASSYSARTGELFF.

The chain joins TRBV20-1 to TRBJ2-1; the D gene TCRdb calls, TRBD2, cannot be checked with no DNA. The CDR3 loop spans 14 amino acids. Germline values: CDR1 DFQATT, CDR2 SNEGSKA (reference sequence). CDR3: CSAELAGEVNEQFF.

The V and J genes are TRBV27 and TRBJ2-7; TCRdb names TRBD1, which stays unverified in the absence of DNA. The CDR3 loop spans 14 amino acids. Germline loops: CDR1 MNHEY, CDR2 SMNVEV (reference sequence). The CDR3 spells CASSNRGPSYEQYF.

This chain links TRBV2 with TRBJ2-1; TCRdb lists TRBD2, though no DNA is available to test this call. CDR1 is SNHLY and CDR2 is FYNNEI in the germline V gene. CDR3 size: 18 residues. The CDR3: CASIPRWGLRGAMDEQFF.

The chain couples TRBV6-1 to TRBJ1-1; TCRdb proposes TRBD1, but this gene call is untestable without DNA. The germline V gene has CDR1 MNHNS and CDR2 SASEGT. This CDR3 comprises 14 residues. The CDR3 region is CASSPPGTYTEAFF.